These 20 T cell receptor beta chains came from one sample sequenced in a study of Ad26.COV2.S vaccination and SARS-CoV-2 variants. Regarding treatment: 15 to 20 received Ad26.COV2.S at low or high dose, single or two shots; about 5 received placebo; per-sample allocation not given. Vaccine and placebo recipients were sampled on day 63 after the first injection. Clones were read by immunoSEQ multiplex PCR, and TCRdb kept only the in-frame ones, dropping some. The sample has 350,000 to 400,000 clones; around 91% are singletons. This sample comprised peripheral blood, obtained in a trial of Ad26.COV2.S vaccine versus placebo. All receptors come from a person aged 18-65 years who received the Ad26.COV2.S COVID-19 vaccine or a placebo.

This sequence joins TRBV30 and TRBJ1-3; unclear D gene. The germline V gene has CDR1 GTSNPN and CDR2 SVGIG (reference sequence). The CDR3 is made up of 13 amino acids. V was trimmed by 1 base and J by 0 bases, leaving 4 bases between them. The chain's CDR3 is CAWSGDSGNTIYF. CDR3 coding DNA: TGTGCCTGGAGTGGGGACTCTGGAAACACCATATATTTT.

This rearrangement joins TRBV5-8 to TRBJ2-7; D unresolved. The germline CDR1 and CDR2 sequences are SGHTS and YDEGEE. The length of the CDR3 is 13 residues. V gave up 2 bases and J gave up 6 bases, with 12 bases separating them. The CDR3 region has the DNA TGTGCCAGCAGCTTAACTTCCCCAGGCGAGCAGTACTTC. The encoded protein is CASSLTSPGEQYF.

The chain uses TRBV6-4 and TRBJ2-2; 14 positions match TRBD2. CDR3 length: 17 amino acids. J lost 6 bases, V lost 3 bases, and 6 bases had no gene match. Germline CDR1 reads MRHNA; CDR2 reads SNTAGT. The CDR3 protein is CASSENPGLAGAGELFF. In DNA, the CDR3 is TGTGCCAGCAGTGAAAACCCGGGACTAGCGGGAGCCGGGGAGCTGTTTTTT.

V is TRBV10-3 and J is TRBJ2-1; tentatively, D is TRBD1 (6 bases). V lost 2 bases and J 6 bases, leaving 11 bases between the germline ends. Germline assignment: CDR1 ENHRY and CDR2 SYGVKD. This CDR3 spans 14 amino acids. In nucleotides, the CDR3 is TGTGCCATCAGTGAGGGACAGAACCCCAATGAGCAGTTCTTC. The encoded protein is CAISEGQNPNEQFF.

The chain has TRBV7-9 and TRBJ1-2; D remains unclear. This CDR3 is 16 amino acids long. Germline V gene lookup returns CDR1 SEHNR and CDR2 FQNEAQ (reference sequence). Trimming shortened V by 0 bases and J by 2 bases, and 13 bases separated the two germline ends. The CDR3 loop is CASSLAQSPANYGYTF. CDR3 nucleotide sequence: TGTGCCAGCAGCTTAGCCCAGAGTCCGGCGAACTATGGCTACACCTTC.

The gene calls are TRBV6-1 and TRBJ2-5; D not resolved. Trimming cost V 1 base and J 0 bases, with 3 bases left between them. Germline-derived CDR1 and CDR2 are MNHNS and SASEGT. CDR3 length: 13 amino acids. The CDR3 is CASSEEHQETQYF. CDR3 in DNA: TGTGCCAGCAGTGAAGAGCACCAAGAGACCCAGTACTTC.

This clone was counted once. V usage is TRBV4-1 and J usage is TRBJ1-2; D gene uncertain. Germline V gene sequence: CDR1 MGHRA, CDR2 YSYEKL. The CDR3 contains 14 residues. V lost 0 bases, J lost 4 bases, and 9 bases lay in between. CDR3 residues: CASSQEEVVYGYTF. CDR3 coding DNA: TGCGCCAGCAGCCAAGAAGAAGTCGTCTATGGCTACACCTTC.

The genes are TRBV6-5 and TRBJ1-4, with 7 bases identical to TRBD1. This CDR3 is 14 amino acids long. Germline V gene lookup returns CDR1 MNHEY and CDR2 SVGAGI. V trimming: 6 bases; J trimming: 8 bases; junction bases outside the gene matches: 9. Here the CDR3 reads CASSMQGGEEKLFF. The CDR3, as DNA: TGTGCCAGCAGCATGCAGGGGGGCGAGGAAAAACTGTTTTTT.

CDR3 DNA sequence: TGTGCCAGCAGCTTAGGCCTTGTTCGCGGGAGAGGGAACGAGCAGTACTTC. This gives the protein CASSLGLVRGRGNEQYF. The chain has TRBV7-2 and TRBJ2-7; 7 bases are shared with TRBD2. CDR1 and CDR2 (germline): SGHTA, FQGNSA. The CDR3 is made up of 17 amino acids. The ends lost 1 base at V and 5 bases at J; junction bases unmatched: 14.

This clone was found once. The rearrangement joins TRBV27 to TRBJ1-2; weak D call: TRBD1 (6 bases). The length of the CDR3 is 16 residues. Trimming shortened V by 5 bases and J by 3 bases, and 19 bases separated the two germline ends. Germline values: CDR1 MNHEY, CDR2 SMNVEV (reference sequence). The CDR3: CASSPGQKGWDYGYTF. The CDR3 region has the DNA TGTGCCAGCAGTCCAGGACAGAAAGGGTGGGACTATGGCTACACCTTC.

This chain joins TRBV24-1 and TRBJ2-3; TRBD2 aligns across 12 bases. There are 17 residues in the CDR3. Looked up from germline, CDR1 is KGHDR and CDR2 is SFDVKD. J was trimmed by 3 bases and V by 2 bases; bases with no gene match: 5. The CDR3, as DNA: TGTGCCACCAGTGATTCCCGGACTAGCGGGATTACAGATACGCAGTATTTT. Its protein product is CATSDSRTSGITDTQYF.

The CDR3 sequence is CASRAGFRDTEAFF. The CDR3 coding sequence is TGTGCCAGCAGAGCAGGGTTTCGGGACACTGAAGCTTTCTTT. The chain is built from TRBV25-1 and TRBJ1-1; D is perhaps TRBD1 (5 bases). Trimming stripped 6 bases from V and 3 bases from J, with 14 bases between. The CDR3 has 14 residues. CDR1 is MGHDK and CDR2 is SYGVNS in the germline V gene.

The chain has TRBV18 and TRBJ2-4; 7 nucleotides agree with TRBD1. The V segment lost 2 bases and the J segment 3 bases; nucleotides outside the gene matches: 10. CDR1 is KGHSH and CDR2 is LQKENI in the germline V gene. CDR3 length equals 17 residues. The chain's CDR3 is CASSPIGQGVGKNIQYF. The CDR3 DNA reads TGTGCCAGCTCACCAATTGGTCAGGGGGTAGGCAAAAACATTCAGTACTTC.

The rearrangement links TRBV7-8 to TRBJ2-1; 8 positions match TRBD1. The CDR3 runs 15 residues. Germline-derived CDR1 and CDR2 are SGHVS and FQNEAQ. V was clipped by 7 bases and J by 0 bases; unmatched bases: 5. In DNA form, the CDR3 reads TGTGCCAGCACCCTCGACAGGGGCTCCTACAATGAGCAGTTCTTC. This codes for CASTLDRGSYNEQFF.

The V call is TRBV4-1, the J call TRBJ2-1, with a possible D match to TRBD2 (5 bases). The CDR3 sequence is 16 residues long. V was clipped by 0 bases and J by 7 bases, with 16 bases between them. CDR1 MGHRA and CDR2 YSYEKL come from the germline V gene. CDR3 sequence: CASSQDPGLQANEQFF. DNA for the CDR3: TGCGCCAGCAGCCAAGATCCGGGATTACAAGCGAATGAGCAGTTCTTC.

In its sample, this clone was seen once. The chain recombines TRBV24-1 with TRBJ2-3; possibly TRBD2 for D (5 bases). Trimming removed 4 bases from V and 5 bases from J, with 12 bases in between. CDR3 length: 14 residues. Germline CDR1 and CDR2: KGHDR and SFDVKD. In nucleotides, the CDR3 is TGTGCCACCAGTGACCAGCGGACGGGAGATACGCAGTATTTT. Translation gives CATSDQRTGDTQYF.

The genes are TRBV4-3 and TRBJ1-5; D is undetermined. Per the germline V gene, CDR1 is LGHNA and CDR2 is YSLEER. V was cut by 0 bases and J by 7 bases, with 13 bases left in between. The CDR3 sequence is 15 residues long. This chain's CDR3 is CASSQERGFGQPQHF. In nucleotides, the CDR3 is TGCGCCAGCAGCCAAGAACGAGGGTTCGGGCAGCCCCAGCATTTT.

The rearrangement links TRBV19 to TRBJ2-1; D is uncertain. The V gene lost 10 bases and the J gene lost 0 bases, with 19 bases spanning the gap. The CDR3 covers 16 residues. The germline V gene encodes CDR1 LNHDA and CDR2 SQIVND (reference sequence). In DNA form, the CDR3 reads TGTGCCACCTCTCCCGGTACCGAGAGCTCCTACAATGAGCAGTTCTTC. Its translation is CATSPGTESSYNEQFF.

The chain joins TRBV27 to TRBJ2-7; TRBD2 agrees at 9 bases. The CDR3 length is 14 residues. Germline assignment: CDR1 MNHEY and CDR2 SMNVEV (reference sequence). Trimming cost V 3 bases and J 2 bases; bases outside gene matches: 2. CDR3 DNA: TGTGCCAGCAGTTTTAGCGGGAGCCCCTACGAGCAGTACTTC. It codes for CASSFSGSPYEQYF.

This sequence joins TRBV29-1 and TRBJ1-1, with 11 bases matching TRBD1. Germline assignment: CDR1 SQVTM and CDR2 ANQGSEA. The CDR3 has 12 amino acids. V was pared by 5 bases and J by 11 bases, with 7 bases of the junction left unmatched. CDR3 residues: CSVPRTGGVAFF. The DNA of the CDR3 is TGCAGCGTTCCTCGGACAGGGGGCGTTGCTTTCTTT.